Sequencing of this T cell receptor beta chain was carried out in a study of T cells in Graves' hyperthyroidism and ophthalmopathy. At the level of the study: The blood sample was taken at first diagnosis, before treatment began. Study-level findings and limits: The model's output predicted ophthalmopathy at a median of roughly 6.9 months prior to onset.

Used for diagnoses were clinical symptoms, serum thyroxine and TRAb, thyroid ultrasound and orbital computed tomography. From more than 9.5 ml of fresh peripheral blood, PBMCs were isolated. The TCR beta CDR3 regions underwent amplification using RNA transcripts as the source. First-round RT-PCR targeting the TCR CDR3 was performed with the HTBI primer set. In TCRdb, the multiplex PCR reads were re-called with MiXCR into one record per CDR3 protein. The sample shows some 440,000 distinct CDR3 sequences, around a sixth of them seen only once. V shed 2 bases and J 6 bases; nucleotides not matched to a gene: 7. CDR1 and CDR2 from the germline V gene are DFQATT and SNEGSKA (reference sequence). The CDR3 covers 17 residues. This clonotype occurred a few times. No antigen is known for it.

The J gene is TRBJ2-2, the V gene TRBV20-1; TRBD2 agrees at 15 bases. The receptor comes from a woman aged 18-29 years with Graves' hyperthyroidism. Source material: blood. CDR3 DNA sequence: TGCAGTGCTAGATCAGGACTAGCGGGAGGGCCTTCCGGGGAGCTGTTTTTT. This encodes CSARSGLAGGPSGELFF.